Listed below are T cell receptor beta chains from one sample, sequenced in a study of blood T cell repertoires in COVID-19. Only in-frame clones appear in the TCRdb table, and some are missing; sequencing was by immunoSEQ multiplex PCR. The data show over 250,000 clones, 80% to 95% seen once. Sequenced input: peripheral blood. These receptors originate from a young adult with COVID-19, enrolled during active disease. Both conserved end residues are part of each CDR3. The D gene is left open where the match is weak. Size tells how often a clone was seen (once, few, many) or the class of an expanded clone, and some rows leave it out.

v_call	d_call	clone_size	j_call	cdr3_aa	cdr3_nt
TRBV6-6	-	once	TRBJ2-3	CASRALSTDTQYF	TGTGCCAGCAGGGCTCTCAGCACAGATACGCAGTATTTT
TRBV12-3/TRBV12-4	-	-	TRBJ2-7	CATSVYAEQYF	TGTGCCACCTCAGTTTACGCTGAGCAGTACTTC
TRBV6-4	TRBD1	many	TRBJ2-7	CASSATGANYEQYF	TGTGCCAGCAGTGCCACAGGGGCTAATTACGAGCAGTACTTC
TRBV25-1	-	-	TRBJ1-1	CASSVGLPMNTEAFF	TGTGCCAGCAGTGTTGGACTCCCCATGAACACTGAAGCTTTCTTT
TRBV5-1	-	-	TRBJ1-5	CASSLGAGTNQPQHF	TGCGCCAGCAGCTTGGGGGCAGGTACCAATCAGCCCCAGCATTTT
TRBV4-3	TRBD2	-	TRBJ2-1	CASSQDGRGSPSEQFF	TGCGCCAGCAGCCAAGACGGTCGCGGGAGCCCAAGTGAGCAGTTCTTC
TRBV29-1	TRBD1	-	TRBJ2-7	CSVTGGYEQYF	TGCAGCGTCACAGGGGGATACGAGCAGTACTTC
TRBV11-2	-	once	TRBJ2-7	CASSQRSGHSYEQYF	TGTGCCAGCAGCCAACGCTCGGGACATTCCTACGAGCAGTACTTC
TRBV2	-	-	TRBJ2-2	CASSPPQGNTGELFF	TGTGCCAGCAGTCCACCCCAGGGTAACACCGGGGAGCTGTTTTTT
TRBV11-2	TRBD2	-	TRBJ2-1	CASSLEGLADYNEQFF	TGTGCCAGCAGCTTAGAGGGACTAGCAGATTACAATGAGCAGTTCTTC
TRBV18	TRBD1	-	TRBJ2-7	CASSSGQGSLNEQYF	TGTGCCAGCTCCTCTGGACAGGGGTCGCTCAACGAGCAGTACTTC
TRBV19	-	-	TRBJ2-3	CASSIFQVEDTQYF	TGTGCCAGTAGTATATTCCAAGTGGAGGATACGCAGTATTTT
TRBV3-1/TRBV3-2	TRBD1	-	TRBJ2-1	CATRTGSYNEQFF	TGTGCCACCCGGACAGGCTCCTACAATGAGCAGTTCTTC
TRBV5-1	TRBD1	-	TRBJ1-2	CASSLGGQGNYGYTF	TGCGCCAGCAGCTTGGGGGGACAGGGGAACTATGGCTACACCTTC
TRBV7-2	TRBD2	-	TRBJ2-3	CASSLGDYTDTQYF	TGTGCCAGCAGCTTGGGGGACTACACAGATACGCAGTATTTT
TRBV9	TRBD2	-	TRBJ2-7	CASSRTSGYEQYF	TGTGCCAGCAGCCGGACTAGCGGTTACGAGCAGTACTTC
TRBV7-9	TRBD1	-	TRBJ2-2	CASSPGQGDTGELFF	TGTGCCAGCAGCCCGGGACAGGGGGACACCGGGGAGCTGTTTTTT
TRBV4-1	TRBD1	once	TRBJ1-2	CASSQAQGATLGGYTF	TGCGCCAGCAGCCAAGCTCAGGGGGCGACCCTGGGTGGCTACACCTTC
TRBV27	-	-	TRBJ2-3	CASSSRGYTDTQYF	TGTGCCAGCAGTTCTCGGGGGTACACAGATACGCAGTATTTT
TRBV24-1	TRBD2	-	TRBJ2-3	CATSGWGPGTSGSTDTQYF	TGTGCCACCAGTGGTTGGGGACCCGGGACTAGCGGGAGTACAGATACGCAGTATTTT
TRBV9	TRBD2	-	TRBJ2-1	CASSVAPLAGEFDEQFF	TGTGCCAGCAGCGTAGCTCCCCTAGCGGGAGAATTCGATGAGCAGTTCTTC
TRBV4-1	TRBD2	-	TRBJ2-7	CASSQRTSGRGEQYF	TGCGCCAGCAGCCAAAGGACTAGCGGGAGAGGGGAGCAGTACTTC
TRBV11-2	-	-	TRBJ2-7	CASSLAYGGSSYEQYF	TGTGCCAGCAGCTTGGCATACGGGGGTAGCTCCTACGAGCAGTACTTC
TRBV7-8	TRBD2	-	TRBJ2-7	CASSPAPGLAFYEQYF	TGTGCCAGCAGCCCCGCCCCGGGACTAGCCTTCTACGAGCAGTACTTC
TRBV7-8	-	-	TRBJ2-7	CASSLIGLTYEQYF	TGTGCCAGCAGCTTAATTGGCTTAACCTACGAGCAGTACTTC
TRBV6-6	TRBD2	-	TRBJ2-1	CASIPDGRNEQFF	TGTGCCAGCATCCCAGACGGGAGGAATGAGCAGTTCTTC
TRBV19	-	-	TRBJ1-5	CASSIDSTVRYHNQPQHF	TGTGCCAGTAGTATCGACAGCACGGTACGATACCACAATCAGCCCCAGCATTTT
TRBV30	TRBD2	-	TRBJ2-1	CAWSSLAGENEQFF	TGTGCCTGGAGTTCACTAGCGGGAGAGAATGAGCAGTTCTTC
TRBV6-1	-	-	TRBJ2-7	CASSEASAPFIFGGEQYF	TGTGCCAGCAGTGAAGCGTCGGCTCCTTTCATTTTTGGGGGGGAGCAGTACTTC
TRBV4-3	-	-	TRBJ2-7	CASSQGYGTISHEQYF	TGCGCCAGCAGCCAAGGTTACGGGACAATCTCCCACGAGCAGTACTTC
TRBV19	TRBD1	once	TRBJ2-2	CASSLTGGTTGELFF	TGTGCCAGTAGCCTGACAGGGGGGACCACCGGGGAGCTGTTTTTT
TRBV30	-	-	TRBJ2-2	CAWSTVRRARKTGELFF	TGTGCCTGGAGTACCGTCAGGAGGGCAAGGAAAACCGGGGAGCTGTTTTTT
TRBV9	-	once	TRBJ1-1	CASSPRGGTPNTEAFF	TGTGCCAGCAGCCCGCGGGGGGGGACACCGAACACTGAAGCTTTCTTT
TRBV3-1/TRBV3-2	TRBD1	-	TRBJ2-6	CASSWGQGATGANVLTF	TGTGCCAGCAGCTGGGGACAGGGGGCTACTGGGGCCAACGTCCTGACTTTC
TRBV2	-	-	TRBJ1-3	CASSVIQGGISGNTIYF	TGTGCCAGCAGTGTCATCCAAGGAGGTATCTCTGGAAACACCATATATTTT
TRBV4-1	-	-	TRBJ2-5	CASSQEVPLRDQETQYF	TGCGCCAGCAGCCAAGAGGTCCCCTTGCGGGATCAAGAGACCCAGTACTTC
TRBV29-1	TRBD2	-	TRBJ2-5	CSAKKGTSGQETQYF	TGCAGCGCAAAAAAGGGGACTAGCGGACAAGAGACCCAGTACTTC
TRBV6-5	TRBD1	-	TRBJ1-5	CASRGQGGQPQHF	TGTGCCAGCAGGGGACAGGGAGGTCAGCCCCAGCATTTT
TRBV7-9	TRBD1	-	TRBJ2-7	CASSTHRGPYEQYF	TGTGCCAGCAGCACCCACAGGGGTCCCTACGAGCAGTACTTC
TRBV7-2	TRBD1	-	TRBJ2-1	CASSTDREDEQFF	TGTGCCAGCAGCACGGACAGGGAAGATGAGCAGTTCTTC